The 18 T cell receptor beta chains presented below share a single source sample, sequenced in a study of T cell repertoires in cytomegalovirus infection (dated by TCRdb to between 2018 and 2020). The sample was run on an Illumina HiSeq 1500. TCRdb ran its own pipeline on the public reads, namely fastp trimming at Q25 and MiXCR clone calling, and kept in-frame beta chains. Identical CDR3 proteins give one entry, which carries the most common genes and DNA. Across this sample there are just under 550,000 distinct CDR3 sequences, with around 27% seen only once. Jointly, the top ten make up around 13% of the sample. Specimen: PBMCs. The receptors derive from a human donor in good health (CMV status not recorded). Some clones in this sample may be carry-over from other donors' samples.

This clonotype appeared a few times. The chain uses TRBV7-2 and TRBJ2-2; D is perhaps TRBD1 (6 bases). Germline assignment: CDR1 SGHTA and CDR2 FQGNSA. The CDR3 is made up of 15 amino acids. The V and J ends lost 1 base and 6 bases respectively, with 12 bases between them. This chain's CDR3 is CASSLVEGVPGELFF. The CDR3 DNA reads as TGTGCCAGCAGCTTAGTTGAGGGGGTGCCCGGGGAGCTGTTTTTT. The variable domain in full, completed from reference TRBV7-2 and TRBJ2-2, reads GAGVSQSPSNKVTEKGKDVELRCDPISGHTALYWYRQSLGQGLEFLIYFQGNSAPDKSGLPSDRFSAERTGGSVSTLTIQRTQQEDSAVYLCASSLVEGVPGELFFGEGSRLTVL.

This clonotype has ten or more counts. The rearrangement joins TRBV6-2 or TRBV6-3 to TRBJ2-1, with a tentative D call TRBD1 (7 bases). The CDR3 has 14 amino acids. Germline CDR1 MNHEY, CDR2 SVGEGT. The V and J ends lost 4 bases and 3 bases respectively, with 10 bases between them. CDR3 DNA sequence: TGTGCCAGCAGTTTCAGGGGGGTCTACAATGAGCAGTTCTTC. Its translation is CASSFRGVYNEQFF.

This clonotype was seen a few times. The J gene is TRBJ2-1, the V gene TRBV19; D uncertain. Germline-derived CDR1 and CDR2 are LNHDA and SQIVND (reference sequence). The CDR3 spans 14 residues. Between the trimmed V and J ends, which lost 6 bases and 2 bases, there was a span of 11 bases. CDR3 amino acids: CASSGGYPYNEQFF. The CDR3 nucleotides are TGTGCCAGTAGCGGCGGTTACCCCTACAATGAGCAGTTCTTC.

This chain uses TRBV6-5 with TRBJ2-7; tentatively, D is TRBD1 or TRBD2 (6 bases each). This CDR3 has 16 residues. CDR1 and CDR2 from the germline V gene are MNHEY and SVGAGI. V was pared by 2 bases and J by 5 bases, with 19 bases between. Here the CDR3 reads CASSYGRSTGIHEQYF. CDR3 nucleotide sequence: TGTGCCAGCAGTTACGGGAGGAGCACAGGGATTCACGAGCAGTACTTC.

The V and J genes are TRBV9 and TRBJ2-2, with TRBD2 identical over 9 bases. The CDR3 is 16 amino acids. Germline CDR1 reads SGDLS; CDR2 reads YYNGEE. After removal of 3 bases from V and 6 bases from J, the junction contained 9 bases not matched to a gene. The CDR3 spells CASSEHAGTSPGELFF. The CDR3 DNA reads TGTGCCAGCAGCGAACACGCCGGGACTAGCCCCGGGGAGCTGTTTTTT.

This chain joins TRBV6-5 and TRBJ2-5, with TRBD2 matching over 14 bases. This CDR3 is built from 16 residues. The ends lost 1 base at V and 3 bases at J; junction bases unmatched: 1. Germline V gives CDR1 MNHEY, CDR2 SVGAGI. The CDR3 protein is CASSYLGLAGEETQYF. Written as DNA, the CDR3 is TGTGCCAGCAGTTACTTGGGACTAGCGGGAGAAGAGACCCAGTACTTC.

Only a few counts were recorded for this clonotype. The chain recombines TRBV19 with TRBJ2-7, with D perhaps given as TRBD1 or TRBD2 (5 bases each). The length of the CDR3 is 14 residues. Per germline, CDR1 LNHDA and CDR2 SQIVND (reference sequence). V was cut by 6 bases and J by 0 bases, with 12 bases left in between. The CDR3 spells CASSRDLISYEQYF. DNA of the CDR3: TGTGCCAGTAGCCGGGACCTAATCTCCTACGAGCAGTACTTC.

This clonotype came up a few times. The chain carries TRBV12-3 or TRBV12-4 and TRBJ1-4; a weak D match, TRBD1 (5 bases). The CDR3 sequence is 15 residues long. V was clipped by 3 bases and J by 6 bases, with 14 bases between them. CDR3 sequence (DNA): TGTGCCAGCAGTTTCTGGGGCCAGGGACATGAAAAACTGTTTTTT. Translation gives CASSFWGQGHEKLFF.

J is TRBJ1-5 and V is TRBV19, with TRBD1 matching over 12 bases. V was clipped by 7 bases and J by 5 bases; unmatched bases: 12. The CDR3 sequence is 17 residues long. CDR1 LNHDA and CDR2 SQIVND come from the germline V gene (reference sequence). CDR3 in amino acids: CASKTGTGGFLDQPQHF. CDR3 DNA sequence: TGTGCCAGTAAGACCGGGACAGGGGGCTTTTTAGATCAGCCCCAGCATTTT. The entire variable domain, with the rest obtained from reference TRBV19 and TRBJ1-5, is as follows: DGGITQSPKYLFRKEGQNVTLSCEQNLNHDAMYWYRQDPGQGLRLIYYSQIVNDFQKGDIAEGYSVSREKKESFPLTVTSAQKNPTAFYLCASKTGTGGFLDQPQHFGDGTRLSIL.

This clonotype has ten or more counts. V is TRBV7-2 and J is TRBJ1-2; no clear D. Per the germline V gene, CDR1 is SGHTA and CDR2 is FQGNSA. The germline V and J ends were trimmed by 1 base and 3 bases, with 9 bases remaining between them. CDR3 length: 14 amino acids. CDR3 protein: CASSLEGSDYGYTF. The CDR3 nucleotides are TGTGCCAGCAGCTTAGAAGGGTCCGACTATGGCTACACCTTC.

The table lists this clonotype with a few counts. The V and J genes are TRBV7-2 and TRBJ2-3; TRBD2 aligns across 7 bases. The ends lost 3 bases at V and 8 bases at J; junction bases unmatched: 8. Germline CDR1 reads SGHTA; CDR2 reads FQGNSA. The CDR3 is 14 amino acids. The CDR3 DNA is TGTGCCAGCAGCTTCCAGCGGGGTTCGGGTACGCAGTATTTT. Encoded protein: CASSFQRGSGTQYF. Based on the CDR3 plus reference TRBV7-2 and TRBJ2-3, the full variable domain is GAGVSQSPSNKVTEKGKDVELRCDPISGHTALYWYRQSLGQGLEFLIYFQGNSAPDKSGLPSDRFSAERTGGSVSTLTIQRTQQEDSAVYLCASSFQRGSGTQYFGPGTRLTVL.

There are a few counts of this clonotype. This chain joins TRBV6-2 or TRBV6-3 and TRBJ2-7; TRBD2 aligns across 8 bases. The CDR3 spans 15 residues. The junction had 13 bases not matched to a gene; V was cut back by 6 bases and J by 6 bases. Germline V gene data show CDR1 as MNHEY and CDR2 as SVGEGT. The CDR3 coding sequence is TGTGCCAGCAGAACGGGGGTAGCGGGGCCGGTCGAGCAGTACGTC. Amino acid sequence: CASRTGVAGPVEQYV.

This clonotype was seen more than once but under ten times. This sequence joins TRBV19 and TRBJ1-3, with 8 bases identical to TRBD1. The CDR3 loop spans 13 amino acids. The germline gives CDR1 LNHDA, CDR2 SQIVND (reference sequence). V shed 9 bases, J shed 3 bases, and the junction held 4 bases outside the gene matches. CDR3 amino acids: CASLGQGGNTIYF. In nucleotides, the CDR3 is TGTGCCAGCCTCGGACAGGGTGGAAACACCATATATTTT. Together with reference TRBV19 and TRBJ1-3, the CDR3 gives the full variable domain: DGGITQSPKYLFRKEGQNVTLSCEQNLNHDAMYWYRQDPGQGLRLIYYSQIVNDFQKGDIAEGYSVSREKKESFPLTVTSAQKNPTAFYLCASLGQGGNTIYFGEGSWLTVV.

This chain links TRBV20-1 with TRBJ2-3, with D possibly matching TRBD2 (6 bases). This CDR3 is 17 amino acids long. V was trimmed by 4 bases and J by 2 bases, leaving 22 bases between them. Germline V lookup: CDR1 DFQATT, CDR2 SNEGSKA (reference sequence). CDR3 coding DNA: TGCAGTGCTACACTACTAGGAGGGACGCGATTCACAGATACGCAGTATTTT. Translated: CSATLLGGTRFTDTQYF.

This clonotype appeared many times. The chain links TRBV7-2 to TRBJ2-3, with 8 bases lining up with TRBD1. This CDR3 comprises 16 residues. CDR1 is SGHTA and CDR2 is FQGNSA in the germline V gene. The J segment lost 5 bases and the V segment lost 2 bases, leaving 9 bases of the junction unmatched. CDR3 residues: CASSLNPQGAGDTQYF. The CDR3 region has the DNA TGTGCCAGCAGCTTAAATCCCCAGGGGGCAGGAGATACGCAGTATTTT.

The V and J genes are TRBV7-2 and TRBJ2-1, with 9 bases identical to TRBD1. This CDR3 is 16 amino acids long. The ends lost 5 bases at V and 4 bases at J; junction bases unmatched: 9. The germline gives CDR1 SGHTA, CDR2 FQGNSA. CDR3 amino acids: CASSPRTGGRYNEQFF. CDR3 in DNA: TGTGCCAGCAGCCCCCGTACAGGGGGCAGGTACAATGAGCAGTTCTTC.

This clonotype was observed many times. In nucleotides, the CDR3 is TGCGCCAGCAGTGAGCAGGGGGGCACTGAAGCTTTCTTT. It yields the protein CASSEQGGTEAFF. The J gene is TRBJ1-1, the V gene TRBV10-2; 7 bases match TRBD1. Trimming removed 2 bases from V and 4 bases from J; junction bases left unmatched: 1. The CDR3 is 13 amino acids. Germline-derived CDR1 and CDR2 are WSHSY and SAAADI.

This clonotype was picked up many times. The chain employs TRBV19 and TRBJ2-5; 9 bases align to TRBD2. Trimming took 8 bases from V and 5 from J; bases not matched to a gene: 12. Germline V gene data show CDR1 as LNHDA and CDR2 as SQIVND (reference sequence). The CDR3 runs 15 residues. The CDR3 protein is CASHTGTSYFETQYF. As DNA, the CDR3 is TGTGCCAGTCACACCGGGACTAGCTATTTTGAGACCCAGTACTTC.